This TCR beta chain was captured in a study of cytomegalovirus exposure and HLA in healthy donors. The wider study: Earlier, 90 million to 140 million unique TCR beta sequences were recovered from roughly 180 million T cells by an analysis.

The germline V gene has CDR1 MDHEN and CDR2 SYDVKM. The CDR3 length is 15 residues. Trimming left V 6 bases short and J 5 bases short, with 17 bases between. With regard to this clone: Antigen specificity is unknown.

Broader study findings: V- and J-gene trimming of TCR beta was linked (in a later analysis) to a missense DCLRE1C variant.

The PCR made use of 60 Vbeta and 13 Jbeta primers. The method was immunoSEQ multiplex PCR; TCRdb's version includes in-frame clones alone and lacks a portion of them. The sample gives about 200,000 clones, more than 75% of which show up once; roughly 1.6% is in the top ten. The V and J genes are TRBV28 and TRBJ2-1, with D tentatively TRBD2 (7 bases). This TCR was recovered from a woman between 45 and 65 years old in good health and CMV-seronegative. What was sequenced was PBMCs. The CDR3 spells CASRPGGGGHNEQFF. In DNA form, the CDR3 reads TGTGCCAGCAGGCCGGGGGGAGGGGGACACAATGAGCAGTTCTTC.